This T cell receptor (beta chain) is from a study of control samples from healthy donors and cancer patients. Using immunoSEQ multiplex PCR, the repertoire was profiled, and TCRdb retains in-frame clones only, with some absent. The repertoire consists of roughly 13,000 clones, with around 79% occurring once and the leading ten covering 7.5% to 9%. V lost 6 bases and J lost 5; bases outside the gene matches: 12. Germline V gene data show CDR1 as SGHTS and CDR2 as YDEGEE. This CDR3 comprises 15 residues. This chain joins TRBV5-8 and TRBJ2-7; 9 bases agree with TRBD1. The specimen sequenced was formalin-fixed, paraffin-embedded tissue. The receptor was derived from a male donor with melanoma. The chain's CDR3 is CASNPIGQGYHEQYF. The CDR3 coding sequence is TGTGCCAGCAACCCCATAGGACAGGGGTATCACGAGCAGTACTTC. The complete variable domain, with remaining parts taken from reference TRBV5-8 and TRBJ2-7, reads EAGVTQSPTHLIKTRGQQATLRCSPISGHTSVYWYQQALGLGLQFLLWYDEGEERNRGNFPPRFSGRQFPNYSSELNVNALELEDSALYLCASNPIGQGYHEQYFGPGTRLTVT.